This T cell receptor (beta chain) was sequenced for a study of cytomegalovirus exposure and HLA in healthy donors. Regarding the study as a whole: A further, later analysis showed that HLA-associated TCR beta chains (compared with equally common others) were more clonally expanded. V- and J-gene trimming in TCR beta was tied to a missense DCLRE1C variant by an analysis performed later.

Of note for this clone: The antigen is not known.

13 Jbeta primers and 60 Vbeta primers were used for the PCR. The method was immunoSEQ multiplex PCR; TCRdb's version includes in-frame clones alone and lacks a portion of them. The sample records roughly 160,000 clones, approximately 77% being singletons. This clonotype was sampled from a female donor in good health and CMV-seronegative. The sample comprised PBMCs.

This CDR3 is CASSPVGGWEQFF. The CDR3 nucleotides read TGTGCCAGCAGTCCTGTGGGGGGGTGGGAGCAGTTCTTC. The chain joins TRBV27 to TRBJ2-1; 7 bases align to TRBD2. V dropped 5 bases and J dropped 10; count of bases not matched to a gene: 8. The CDR3 has 13 residues. Germline V gene data show CDR1 as MNHEY and CDR2 as SMNVEV (reference sequence).